This T cell receptor (beta chain) originates from a study of memory CD4+ T cells and cytomegalovirus serostatus. Study-level background: This sample comes from healthy Belgian adults, roughly nine CMV seropositive, approximately 25 seronegative.

As to this clone: Its antigen is as yet unknown.

Study observations and caveats: Median bootstrapped AUC for CMV status was just under 0.97 originally, 0.85 to 0.92 US-trained. The CMV-associated TCR signature appears largely within the CD4+ memory repertoire.

The CDR3 has 16 amino acids. Germline V gene lookup returns CDR1 LNHDA and CDR2 SQIVND (reference sequence). Trimming stripped 4 bases from V and 4 bases from J, with 16 bases between. Single viable CD3+CD4+CD8-CD45RO+ cells were sorted as the memory CD4+ T cells. CD4+ T cells were isolated by positive magnetic selection. Profiled with immunoSEQ multiplex PCR; TCRdb holds only in-frame clones, not every one. The table has 40,000 to 55,000 clones, approximately 80% seen once. Sequenced sample: memory CD4+ T cells from blood. This chain joins TRBV19 and TRBJ2-2; D unclear. The origin of this receptor is an adult in good health and CMV-seronegative. The DNA for the CDR3 is TGTGCCAGTAGTACAACGGGTCTGTTAACCACCGGGGAGCTGTTTTTT. It translates to CASSTTGLLTTGELFF. Full variable domain (rest looked up from reference TRBV19 and TRBJ2-2): DGGITQSPKYLFRKEGQNVTLSCEQNLNHDAMYWYRQDPGQGLRLIYYSQIVNDFQKGDIAEGYSVSREKKESFPLTVTSAQKNPTAFYLCASSTTGLLTTGELFFGEGSRLTVL.